Below are 14 T cell receptor beta chains sequenced from a single sample in a study of T-cell memory formation after mild COVID-19. TCRdb itself ran the 5' RACE reads through MiXCR, one entry per CDR3 protein. The table shows some 150,000 distinct CDR3 sequences, with 15% to 20% occurring only once. The specimen sequenced was PBMCs or a T cell subset sorted from them (not recorded which). These receptor sequences come from an adult woman who had mild COVID-19 (a few samples of this study predate the infection). Cell type and time point are not known.

The chain carries TRBV7-9 and TRBJ1-2; D uncertain. The V and J ends lost 0 bases and 7 bases respectively, with 9 bases between them. Per germline, CDR1 SEHNR and CDR2 FQNEAQ (reference sequence). The CDR3 length is 13 residues. For the CDR3, the DNA is TGTGCCAGCAGCTTAGCGAGGGAATCTGGCTACACCTTC. Residues: CASSLARESGYTF.

This clonotype was seen ten or more times. The J gene is TRBJ2-3, the V gene TRBV5-1; D uncertain. V lost 8 bases, J lost 0 bases, and 10 bases lay in between. CDR1 SGHRS and CDR2 YFSETQ come from the germline V gene. This CDR3 contains 13 residues. The CDR3 region has the DNA TGCGCCAGTCGACCGACGAGCACAGATACGCAGTATTTT. It encodes CASRPTSTDTQYF. The variable domain in full, with the rest retrieved from reference TRBV5-1 and TRBJ2-3, is KAGVTQTPRYLIKTRGQQVTLSCSPISGHRSVSWYQQTPGQGLQFLFEYFSETQRNKGNFPGRFSGRQFSNSRSEMNVSTLELGDSALYLCASRPTSTDTQYFGPGTRLTVL.

The chain carries TRBV7-3 and TRBJ1-1; D not resolved. CDR3 size: 13 residues. Trimming left V 0 bases short and J 4 bases short, with 6 bases between. Germline loops: CDR1 SGHTA, CDR2 FQGTGA. CDR3 DNA sequence: TGTGCCAGCAGCTTAACACCGGTCACTGAAGCTTTCTTT. Amino acids: CASSLTPVTEAFF.

This sequence joins TRBV6-1 and TRBJ2-2, with TRBD1 as a possible D gene (6 bases). The CDR3 has 15 residues. Per germline, CDR1 MNHNS and CDR2 SASEGT. V was shortened by 9 bases and J by 0 bases, with 14 bases between the two germline ends. CDR3 bases: TGTGCCAGTTCCAGGGGACCCTCGAACACCGGGGAGCTGTTTTTT. This sequence encodes CASSRGPSNTGELFF.

CDR3: CASSPGSPETAFF. CDR3 sequence (DNA): TGTGCCAGCAGTCCCGGGTCCCCTGAAACAGCCTTCTTT. This chain links TRBV12-3 or TRBV12-4 with TRBJ1-1; D is unresolved. This CDR3 contains 13 residues. Trimming removed 5 bases at V and 14 bases at J, with 21 bases between.

The table lists this clonotype with many counts. This chain links TRBV7-9 with TRBJ1-1, with TRBD1 matching over 9 bases. V was clipped by 3 bases and J by 4 bases; unmatched bases: 12. Germline-derived CDR1 and CDR2 are SEHNR and FQNEAQ (reference sequence). CDR3 length: 17 amino acids. CDR3 residues: CASSFATGGRPGTEAFF. The CDR3 bases are TGTGCCAGCAGCTTCGCGACAGGGGGAAGGCCGGGCACTGAAGCTTTCTTT.

This clonotype was seen a few times. This chain joins TRBV18 and TRBJ2-1, with D perhaps matching TRBD1 (6 bases). The CDR3 totals 16 residues. The V end lost 8 bases, the J end lost 1 base, and 18 bases lay between the germline ends. From germline, CDR1 is KGHSH and CDR2 LQKENI. The CDR3 here is CASTRGGSPSYNEQFF. The CDR3 bases are TGTGCCAGCACCAGGGGCGGTTCCCCTTCCTACAATGAGCAGTTCTTC.

This clonotype was seen a handful of times. The chain uses TRBV5-1 and TRBJ2-6, with 9 bases fitting TRBD1. Germline V lookup: CDR1 SGHRS, CDR2 YFSETQ. The V gene end was trimmed by 8 bases and the J gene end by 3 bases; junction bases not matched to a gene: 12. This CDR3 is built from 17 residues. CDR3 sequence (DNA): TGCGCCAGTACCCGGGACAGGGTTGGAGGTGGGGCCAACGTCCTGACTTTC. Translation: CASTRDRVGGGANVLTF.

To note about this clonotype: Compared with germline, one end of the junction differs, possibly owing to a read error. The chain carries TRBV7-7 and TRBJ2-3; D gene ambiguous. CDR1 SSHAT and CDR2 FNYEAQ come from the germline V gene (reference sequence). CDR3 length equals 17 residues. The CDR3 bases are TGTGCTAGCAGCTTAACGCCCTTTCGCCAGCGAGGTACTACGCAGTATTTT. Encoded protein: CASSLTPFRQRGTTQYF.

This clonotype has a handful of counts. The chain has TRBV5-1 and TRBJ1-2; 10 positions match TRBD1. There are 14 residues in the CDR3. Germline V gives CDR1 SGHRS, CDR2 YFSETQ. V shed 5 bases and J 4 bases; nucleotides not matched to a gene: 5. Written as DNA, the CDR3 is TGCGCCAGCAGACCGGGACAGGGGTCCTATGGCTACACCTTC. It yields the protein CASRPGQGSYGYTF.

This clonotype occurred a few times. The chain carries TRBV20-1 and TRBJ2-5; no reliable D call. The CDR3 has 13 residues. Germline assignment: CDR1 DFQATT and CDR2 SNEGSKA (reference sequence). Trimming stripped 6 bases from V and 2 bases from J, with 13 bases between. CDR3 amino acids: CSAPQGWQETQYF. Here the CDR3 DNA reads TGCAGTGCCCCCCAAGGGTGGCAAGAGACCCAGTACTTC.

The V gene is TRBV10-3, the J gene TRBJ2-3; no firm D call. The CDR3 length is 13 residues. Germline values: CDR1 ENHRY, CDR2 SYGVKD. V lost 5 bases and J 3 bases, leaving 9 bases between the germline ends. In nucleotides, the CDR3 is TGTGCCATCAGTCCCGGATCGACAGATACGCAGTATTTT. Its translation is CAISPGSTDTQYF.

The genes are TRBV30 and TRBJ1-1; D not resolved. The CDR3 extends over 12 amino acids. The V gene's germline CDR1 is GTSNPN and CDR2 SVGIG (reference sequence). Trimming cost V 2 bases and J 7 bases, with 11 bases left between them. The CDR3 nucleotides are TGTGCCTGGAGTCCTATGGCAGTTGAAGCTTTCTTT. Protein sequence: CAWSPMAVEAFF.

V usage is TRBV6-2 or TRBV6-3 and J usage is TRBJ2-1; 10 bases agree with TRBD2. Trimming at V came to 5 bases and at J to 7 bases, leaving 14 bases not matched to a gene. From germline, CDR1 is MNHEY and CDR2 SVGEGT. The CDR3 spans 17 residues. The CDR3 bases are TGTGCCAGCAGTCCCCTAGCGGGAGTAGCAACTAAGAATGAGCAGTTCTTC. Translated: CASSPLAGVATKNEQFF.